This T cell receptor (beta chain) emerged from a study of blood T cell repertoires in COVID-19. Cohort assignment relied on participant-reported clinical history. This clone showed up just once. TCRdb's copy holds only in-frame clones and misses some; the assay was immunoSEQ multiplex PCR. The profile shows some 270,000 clones, about 90% of them singletons. The V and J ends lost 7 bases and 2 bases, in that order; junction bases with no gene match: 12. CDR1 SNHLY and CDR2 FYNNEI come from the germline V gene. The CDR3 has 19 residues. The source is a woman aged 40 to 50 who had been exposed to COVID-19. The chain has TRBV2 and TRBJ2-2; TRBD2 agrees at 14 bases. The sample consisted of PBMCs or T cells enriched from blood (not recorded which). DNA of the CDR3: TGTGCCAGCAAGCCGGGGACTAGCGGGAGATGGGCCAACACCGGGGAGCTGTTTTTT. Protein product: CASKPGTSGRWANTGELFF.